This T cell receptor beta chain was recovered during a study of blood T cell repertoires in COVID-19. Trimming stripped 5 bases from V and 3 bases from J, with 5 bases between. CDR1 GTSNPN and CDR2 SVGIG come from the germline V gene (reference sequence). This CDR3 has 11 amino acids. Methods used by the authors: Estimates of nucleated cell counts were drawn from the amplification of reference gene primers. Using immunoSEQ multiplex PCR, the repertoire was profiled, and TCRdb retains in-frame clones only, with some absent. Clone size and V and J calls were adopted from that table, with D and trimming inferred from the DNA. In the table there are approximately 300,000 clones, 90% of which are singletons.

This receptor was taken from a woman aged 50 to 65 with COVID-19, enrolled during active disease. This chain connects TRBV30 to TRBJ2-1, with unresolved D. Sequenced sample: peripheral blood. CDR3 protein: CAWGNYNEQFF. DNA of the CDR3: TGTGCCTGGGGTAACTACAATGAGCAGTTCTTC.